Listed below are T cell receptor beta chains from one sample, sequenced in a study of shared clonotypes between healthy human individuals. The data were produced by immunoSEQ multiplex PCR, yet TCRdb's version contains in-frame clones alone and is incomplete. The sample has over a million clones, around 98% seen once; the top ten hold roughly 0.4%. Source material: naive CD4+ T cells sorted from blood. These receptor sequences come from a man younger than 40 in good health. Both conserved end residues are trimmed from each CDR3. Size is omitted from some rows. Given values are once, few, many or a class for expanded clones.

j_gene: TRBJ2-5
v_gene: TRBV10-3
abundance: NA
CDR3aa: ASKPGPNLQQTQY

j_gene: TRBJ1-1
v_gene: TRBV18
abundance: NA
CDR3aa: ASSPSGISGTEAF

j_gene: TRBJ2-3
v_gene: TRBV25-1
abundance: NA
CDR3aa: ASSEYGTDTQY

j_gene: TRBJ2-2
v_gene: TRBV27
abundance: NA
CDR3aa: ASKSQGSGELF

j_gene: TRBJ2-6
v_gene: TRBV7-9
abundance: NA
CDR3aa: ASSSLLGISSGANVLT

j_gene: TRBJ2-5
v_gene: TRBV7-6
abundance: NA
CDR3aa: ASTTAGGRTQY

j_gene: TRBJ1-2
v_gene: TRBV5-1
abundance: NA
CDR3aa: ASTDGGDGYT

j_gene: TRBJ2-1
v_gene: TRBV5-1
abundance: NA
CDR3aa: ASSRGGNDPNEQF

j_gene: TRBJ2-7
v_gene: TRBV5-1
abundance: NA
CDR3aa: ASSLVRDTYEQY

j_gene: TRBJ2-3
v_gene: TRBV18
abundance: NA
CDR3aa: ASSPLEAGPSTDTQY

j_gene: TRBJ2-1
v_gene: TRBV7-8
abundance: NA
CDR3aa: ASSQEQYNEQF

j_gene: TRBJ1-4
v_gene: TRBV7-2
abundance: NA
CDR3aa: ASSRRTGGRNEKLF

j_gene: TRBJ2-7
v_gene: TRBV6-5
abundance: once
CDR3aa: ASNHLGGESHEQY

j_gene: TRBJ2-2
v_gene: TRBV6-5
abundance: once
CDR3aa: ASSNAVANTGELF

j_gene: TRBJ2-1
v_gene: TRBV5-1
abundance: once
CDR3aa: ASSLGLTSGIDNEQF